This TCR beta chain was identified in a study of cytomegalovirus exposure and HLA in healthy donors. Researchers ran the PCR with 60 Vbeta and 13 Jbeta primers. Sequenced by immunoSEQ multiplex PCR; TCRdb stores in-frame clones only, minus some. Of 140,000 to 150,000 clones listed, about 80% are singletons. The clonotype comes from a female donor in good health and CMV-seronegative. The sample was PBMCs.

The CDR3 reads CASSLYQETQYF. For the CDR3, the DNA is TGTGCCAGCAGCCTATATCAAGAGACCCAGTACTTC. The V call is TRBV5-6, the J call TRBJ2-5; D gene unclear. Trimming pared 4 bases from V and 2 bases from J, leaving 6 bases between. Germline V lookup: CDR1 SGHDT, CDR2 YYEEEE. The CDR3 length is 12 residues.